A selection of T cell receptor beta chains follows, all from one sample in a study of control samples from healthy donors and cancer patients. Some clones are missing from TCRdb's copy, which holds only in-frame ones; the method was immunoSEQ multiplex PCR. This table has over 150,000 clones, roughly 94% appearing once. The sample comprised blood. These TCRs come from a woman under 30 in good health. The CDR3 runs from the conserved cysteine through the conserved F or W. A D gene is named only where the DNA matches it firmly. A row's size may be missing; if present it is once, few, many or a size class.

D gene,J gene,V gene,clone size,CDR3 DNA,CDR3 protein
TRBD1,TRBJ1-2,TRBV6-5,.,TGTGCCAGCAGTTACGACAGGGGGCGGGAAGGTTATGGCTACACCTTC,CASSYDRGREGYGYTF
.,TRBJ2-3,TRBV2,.,TGTGCCAGCAGCGCGGGGGCGGTGGGCACAGATACGCAGTATTTT,CASSAGAVGTDTQYF
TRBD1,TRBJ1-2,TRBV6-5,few,TGTGCCAGCAGGCTACTAGAACAGGGGGCTGGGTACACCTTC,CASRLLEQGAGYTF
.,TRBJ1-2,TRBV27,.,TGTGCCAGCAGTCTCCAGAGGCACGTAGATGGCTACACCTTC,CASSLQRHVDGYTF
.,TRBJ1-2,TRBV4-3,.,TGCGCCAGCAGCCAAGAGGGCCGGGGTGGTCAGGGCTACACCTTC,CASSQEGRGGQGYTF
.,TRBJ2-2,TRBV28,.,TGTGCCAGCAGTTCTGACTTCCTCCCTCAGAAGCTGTTTTTT,CASSSDFLPQKLFF
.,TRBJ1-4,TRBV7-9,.,TGTGCCAGCAGCTTTAATTTGTTCGGAACTAATGAAAAACTGTTTTTT,CASSFNLFGTNEKLFF
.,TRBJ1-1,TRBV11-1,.,TGTGCCAGCAGCTTATCAGGTCCCCTCACTGAAGCTTTCTTT,CASSLSGPLTEAFF
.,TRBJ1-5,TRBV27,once,TGTGCCAGCAGCCTTATCGGGGGGGCAGGCAATCAGCCCCAGCATTTT,CASSLIGGAGNQPQHF
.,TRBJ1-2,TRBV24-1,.,TGTGCCACCAGTGATTACCGCGGCTACACCTTC,CATSDYRGYTF
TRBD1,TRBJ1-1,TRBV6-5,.,TGTGCCAGCAGTCCTGGGACAGGGGATGGCACTGAAGCTTTCTTT,CASSPGTGDGTEAFF
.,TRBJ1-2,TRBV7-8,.,TGTGCCAGCAGCTTTGGCCAGCCCTATGGCTACACCTTC,CASSFGQPYGYTF
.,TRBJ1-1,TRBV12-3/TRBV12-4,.,TGTGCCAGCCAGGAGAACACTGAAGCTTTCTTT,CASQENTEAFF
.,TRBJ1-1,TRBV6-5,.,TGTGCCAGCAACAGGATAGGGTTGGGGTACACTGAAGCTTTCTTT,CASNRIGLGYTEAFF
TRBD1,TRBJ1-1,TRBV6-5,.,TGTGCCACGGGACAGGTCAGCGCTTTCTTT,CATGQVSAFF
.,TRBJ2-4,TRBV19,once,TGTGCCAGTAGTATAGATCTGCGGAGGTCCAAAAACATTCAGTACTTC,CASSIDLRRSKNIQYF
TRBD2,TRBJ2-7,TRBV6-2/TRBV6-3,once,TGTGCCAGCAGTCGGACTAGCGGGATCTACGAGCAGTACTTC,CASSRTSGIYEQYF
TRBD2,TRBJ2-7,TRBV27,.,TGTGCCAGCAGTACTGGGACTAGCGGGAGGATTAACTCCTACGAGCAGTACTTC,CASSTGTSGRINSYEQYF
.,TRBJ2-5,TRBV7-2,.,TGTGCCAGCAGCTTTACCCGGGATAGAGAGACCCAGTACTTC,CASSFTRDRETQYF
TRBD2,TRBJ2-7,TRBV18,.,TGTGCCAGCTCACCACCATCTCTAGCGGGAGGGCCCGGGGAGCAGTACTTC,CASSPPSLAGGPGEQYF
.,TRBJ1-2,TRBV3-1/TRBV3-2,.,TGTGCCAGCAGCCAAGTTGGGAATGGGGGAGGTGGCTACACCTTC,CASSQVGNGGGGYTF
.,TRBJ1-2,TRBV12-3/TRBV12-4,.,TGTGCCAGCAGTTTTGACAGCAACTATGGCTACACCTTC,CASSFDSNYGYTF
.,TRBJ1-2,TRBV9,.,TGTGCCAGCAGCGTACAGGGTAACTATGGCTACACCTTC,CASSVQGNYGYTF
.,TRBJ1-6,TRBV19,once,TGTGCCAGTAGTATTCTCGGGAGGGCTTCCTATAATTCACCCCTCCACTTT,CASSILGRASYNSPLHF
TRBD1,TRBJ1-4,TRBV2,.,TGTGCCAGCAGACTTTCCGGGACAGGGGCTGGAAAACTGTTTTTT,CASRLSGTGAGKLFF
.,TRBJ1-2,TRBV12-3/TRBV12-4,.,TGTGCCAGCAGTCTCCAGGGCTATGGCTACACCTTC,CASSLQGYGYTF
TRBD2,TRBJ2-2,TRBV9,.,TGTGCCAGCAGCGTAGAGGTCGCGGGGGGAGACACCGGGGAGCTGTTTTTT,CASSVEVAGGDTGELFF
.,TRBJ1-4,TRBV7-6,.,TGTGCCAGCAGCTTAGCGGGACAAGGGTCTGAAAAACTGTTTTTT,CASSLAGQGSEKLFF
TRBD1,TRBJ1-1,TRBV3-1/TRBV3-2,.,TGTGCCAGCAGCCGCTGGACAGGGGCCATGAACACTGAAGCTTTCTTT,CASSRWTGAMNTEAFF
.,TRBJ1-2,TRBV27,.,TGTGCCAGCAGTCCACTCCGGAACCCTTCCAGGATCTATGGCTACACCTTC,CASSPLRNPSRIYGYTF
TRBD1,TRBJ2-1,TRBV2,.,TGTGCCAGCAGGAGCAGGGGGCCCTACAATGAGCAGTTCTTC,CASRSRGPYNEQFF
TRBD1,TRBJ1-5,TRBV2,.,TGTGCCAGCAGTGTACCGACAGGGTGGGATCAGCCCCAGCATTTT,CASSVPTGWDQPQHF
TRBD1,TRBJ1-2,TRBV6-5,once,TGTGCCAGCAGAAGGACAGGGACTCACGGCTACACCTTC,CASRRTGTHGYTF
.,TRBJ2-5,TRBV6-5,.,TGTGCCAGCACCCACGGTAACGGGGAGACCCAGTACTTC,CASTHGNGETQYF
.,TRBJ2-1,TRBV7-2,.,TGTGCCAGCAGCTTCACAGGTTCCTACAATGAGCAGTTCTTC,CASSFTGSYNEQFF
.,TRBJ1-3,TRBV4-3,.,TGCGCCAGCAGCCAAGATTACCCATGGACCTCCTCTGGAAACACCATATATTTT,CASSQDYPWTSSGNTIYF
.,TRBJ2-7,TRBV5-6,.,TGTGCCAGCAGCTTGTTTCGGGGAAGCCCCCTCGAGCAGTACTTC,CASSLFRGSPLEQYF
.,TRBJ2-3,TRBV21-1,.,TGTGCCAGCAGGCGCACAGATACGCAGTATTTT,CASRRTDTQYF
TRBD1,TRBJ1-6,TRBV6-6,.,TGTGCCAGCAGTTATGGGGTCGACAGGGGATATTCACCCCTCCACTTT,CASSYGVDRGYSPLHF
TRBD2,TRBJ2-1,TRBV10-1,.,TGCGCCAGCAGTGAATCGGGACTAGCGGGATCCTACAATGAGCAGTTCTTC,CASSESGLAGSYNEQFF
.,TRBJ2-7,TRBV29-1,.,TGCAGCGTACGACAGGCTTACGAGCAGTACTTC,CSVRQAYEQYF
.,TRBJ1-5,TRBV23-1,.,TGCGCCAGCAGTCAGAGGGGGAATAGCAATCAGCCCCAGCATTTT,CASSQRGNSNQPQHF
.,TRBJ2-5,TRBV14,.,TGTGCCAGCAGCCAAGATTCAGGACTACTGGAGACCCAGTACTTC,CASSQDSGLLETQYF
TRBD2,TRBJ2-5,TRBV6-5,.,TGTGCCAGCAGCTTTAGGACTAGCGGTGGGGAGACCCAGTACTTC,CASSFRTSGGETQYF
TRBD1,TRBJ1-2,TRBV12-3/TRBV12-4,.,TGTGCCAGCAGCCCGACAGGGACCTATGGCTACACCTTC,CASSPTGTYGYTF
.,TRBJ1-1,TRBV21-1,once,TGTGCCAGCAGCAAAGTAGGGGTAAGGGCTCAGCCTGAAGCTTTCTTT,CASSKVGVRAQPEAFF
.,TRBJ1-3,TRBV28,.,TGTGCCACGGAGAGGTCCGCCAGTCTCCTCTCTGGAAACACCATATATTTT,CATERSASLLSGNTIYF
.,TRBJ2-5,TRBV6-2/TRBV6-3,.,TGTGCCAGCAGTTACCTGGGGTCGACACAAGAGACCCAGTACTTC,CASSYLGSTQETQYF
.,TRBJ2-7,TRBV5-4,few,TGTGCCAGCAGCCCAAACAGGGAACTCTACGAGCAGTACTTC,CASSPNRELYEQYF
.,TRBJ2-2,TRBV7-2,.,TGTGCCAGCAGCTTACTAGCGCCCAGGCAGGGCGGGGAGCTGTTTTTT,CASSLLAPRQGGELFF
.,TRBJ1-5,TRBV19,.,TGTGCCAGTACCCACCTCCGGGCCGAGAATCAGCCCCAGCATTTT,CASTHLRAENQPQHF
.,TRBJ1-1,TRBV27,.,TGTGCCAGCAGTTTACGTCCAGGGGCGAACACTGAAGCTTTCTTT,CASSLRPGANTEAFF
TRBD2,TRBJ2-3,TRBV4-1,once,TGCGCCAGCAGCCTTACTAGCGGGGCGGGAGATACGCAGTATTTT,CASSLTSGAGDTQYF
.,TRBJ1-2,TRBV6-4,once,TGTGCCAGCAGTGACCGGGCAGGGGATGGCTACACCTTC,CASSDRAGDGYTF
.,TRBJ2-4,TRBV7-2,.,TGTGCCAGCAGCTTGGGGCTTGAAAACATTCAGTACTTC,CASSLGLENIQYF